The 17 T cell receptor beta chains below come from one sample, sequenced in a study of high-grade serous ovarian cancer treatment subgroups. Tumor samples were obtained before definitive surgery or chemotherapy. This table comes from immunoSEQ multiplex PCR, and its TCRdb copy is limited to in-frame clones, with some not included. In the table there are roughly 5,300 clones, roughly 70% of which are singletons. What was sequenced was tumor tissue. Receptors were obtained from a human patient with high-grade serous ovarian cancer.

This clone has just a few counts. The chain combines TRBV30 with TRBJ1-1; TRBD1 is a possible D gene (6 bases). The germline gives CDR1 GTSNPN, CDR2 SVGIG (reference sequence). The CDR3 has 14 residues. V was pared by 5 bases and J by 1 base, with 14 bases between. The CDR3 sequence: CAWGLGHRNTEAFF. Written as DNA, the CDR3 is TGTGCCTGGGGGTTGGGACACAGGAACACTGAAGCTTTCTTT.

The chain is built from TRBV5-6 and TRBJ1-1, with D perhaps matching TRBD1 (5 bases). Germline values: CDR1 SGHDT, CDR2 YYEEEE. With 4 bases removed from V and 1 base from J, the gap between germline ends came to 11 bases. The CDR3 sequence is 14 residues long. The CDR3 nucleotides are TGTGCCAGCAGCCCCCGGGGACGGAACACTGAAGCTTTCTTT. It is translated as CASSPRGRNTEAFF.

The genes are TRBV6-1 and TRBJ1-5; D gene ambiguous. This CDR3 is built from 14 residues. The V end was cut by 2 bases, the J end by 6 bases, with 11 bases between. Germline V CDR1 and CDR2: MNHNS, SASEGT. The CDR3 spells CASSEYGSGQPQHF. The CDR3, as DNA: TGTGCCAGCAGTGAATATGGGAGCGGTCAGCCCCAGCATTTT.

This clone was seen more than once but under ten times. The chain carries TRBV28 and TRBJ2-2; tentatively, D is TRBD1 (5 bases). Germline V CDR1 and CDR2: MDHEN, SYDVKM. V was shortened by 3 bases and J by 0 bases, with 8 bases between the two germline ends. The CDR3 covers 15 residues. This CDR3 is CASSFRRANTGELFF. DNA of the CDR3: TGTGCCAGCAGTTTTCGCAGGGCGAACACCGGGGAGCTGTTTTTT.

V usage is TRBV29-1 and J usage is TRBJ1-3; no clear D gene. Germline V CDR1 and CDR2: SQVTM, ANQGSEA. The CDR3 is 14 amino acids. V gave up 3 bases and J gave up 0 bases, with 9 bases separating them. The CDR3 protein is CSVDTGYSGNTIYF. CDR3 sequence (DNA): TGCAGCGTTGACACCGGGTACTCTGGAAACACCATATATTTT.

The V gene is TRBV7-3, the J gene TRBJ2-5, with TRBD2 identical over 8 bases. The V and J ends lost 3 bases and 4 bases, in that order; junction bases with no gene match: 7. The CDR3 has 15 residues. The germline V gene encodes CDR1 SGHTA and CDR2 FQGTGA. This CDR3 reads CASSFNGGAGETQYF. The DNA for the CDR3 is TGTGCCAGCAGCTTTAACGGGGGGGCCGGAGAGACCCAGTACTTC.

V is TRBV30 and J is TRBJ2-3; D gene ambiguous. This CDR3 has 14 amino acids. The germline gives CDR1 GTSNPN, CDR2 SVGIG (reference sequence). The V end lost 4 bases, the J end lost 2 bases, and 13 bases lay between the germline ends. This chain's CDR3 is CAWIKGSATDTQYF. The CDR3 DNA follows: TGTGCCTGGATAAAAGGCAGTGCCACAGATACGCAGTATTTT.

This chain links TRBV5-1 with TRBJ1-1, with TRBD1 matching 9 bases. The J segment lost 1 base and the V segment lost 4 bases, leaving 5 bases of the junction unmatched. Germline CDR1 and CDR2: SGHRS and YFSETQ. This CDR3 spans 15 amino acids. CDR3 bases: TGCGCCAGCAGCATATTGGGACAGGGGAACACTGAAGCTTTCTTT. It translates to CASSILGQGNTEAFF.

J is TRBJ2-3 and V is TRBV28; 8 nucleotides agree with TRBD1. The CDR3 is 14 residues long. Per germline, CDR1 MDHEN and CDR2 SYDVKM. Trimming removed 7 bases from V and 3 bases from J; junction bases left unmatched: 6. The CDR3 protein is CASTRQGFTDTQYF. The CDR3 region has the DNA TGTGCCAGCACCAGACAGGGGTTTACAGATACGCAGTATTTT.

This sequence joins TRBV5-1 and TRBJ2-2; TRBD1 matches 7 bases. CDR1 SGHRS and CDR2 YFSETQ come from the germline V gene. The V segment lost 2 bases and the J segment 5 bases; nucleotides outside the gene matches: 12. CDR3 length: 17 residues. In nucleotides, the CDR3 is TGCGCCAGCAGCTTCGCTCCCGGACAGGAAAGAACCGGGGAGCTGTTTTTT. Amino acids: CASSFAPGQERTGELFF.

The CDR3 is CASSPWSSANTEAFF. The CDR3 DNA follows: TGTGCCAGCAGTCCCTGGTCCTCCGCGAACACTGAAGCTTTCTTT. The gene calls are TRBV27 and TRBJ1-1; no clear D. In germline, CDR1 is MNHEY, CDR2 SMNVEV (reference sequence). Trimming took 5 bases from V and 1 from J, leaving 14 bases between them. The CDR3 consists of 15 residues.

The chain has TRBV4-2 and TRBJ1-2; D not resolved. The CDR3 totals 14 residues. Trimming shortened V by 0 bases and J by 8 bases, and 13 bases separated the two germline ends. Germline V gene sequence: CDR1 LGHNA, CDR2 YNFKEQ. CDR3 loop: CASSQDRNYRGYTF. The CDR3 DNA reads as TGTGCCAGCAGCCAAGATCGCAACTATAGAGGCTACACCTTC.

The rearrangement links TRBV6-5 to TRBJ1-2; maybe TRBD1 (5 bases). The germline CDR1 and CDR2 sequences are MNHEY and SVGAGI. The V end lost 2 bases, the J end lost 4 bases, and 5 bases lay between the germline ends. The length of the CDR3 is 12 residues. The CDR3 DNA reads TGTGCCAGCAGTTACAGGGGCTATGGCTACACCTTC. Its translation is CASSYRGYGYTF.

V usage is TRBV6-1 and J usage is TRBJ1-5; a weak D match, TRBD1 (6 bases). This CDR3 spans 15 amino acids. Germline-derived CDR1 and CDR2 are MNHNS and SASEGT. Trimming took 2 bases from V and 6 from J, leaving 14 bases between them. CDR3 protein: CASSEQAGDSQPQHF. Written as DNA, the CDR3 is TGTGCCAGCAGTGAACAGGCAGGGGACTCTCAGCCCCAGCATTTT.

The chain combines TRBV4-2 with TRBJ1-3; D uncertain. The CDR3 spans 14 residues. Germline V gene sequence: CDR1 LGHNA, CDR2 YNFKEQ. With 1 base removed from V and 4 bases from J, the gap between germline ends came to 8 bases. The CDR3 spells CASSQVGRGNTIYF. For the CDR3, the DNA is TGTGCCAGCAGCCAAGTTGGCAGGGGAAACACCATATATTTT.

J is TRBJ1-3 and V is TRBV7-2, with 8 bases identical to TRBD1. This CDR3 region has 16 residues. CDR1 is SGHTA, CDR2 FQGNSA, per germline. With 5 bases clipped from V and 0 bases from J, the junction kept 6 bases outside the gene matches. CDR3 in amino acids: CASSLGTGGSGNTIYF. CDR3 sequence (DNA): TGTGCCAGCAGCCTAGGCACAGGGGGCTCTGGAAACACCATATATTTT.

The chain uses TRBV19 and TRBJ2-3; TRBD1 matches at 9 bases. After removal of 7 bases from V and 3 bases from J, the junction contained 11 bases not matched to a gene. The V gene's germline CDR1 is LNHDA and CDR2 SQIVND (reference sequence). The CDR3 consists of 16 residues. CDR3 amino acids: CASNAVQGAGTDTQYF. The DNA for the CDR3 is TGTGCCAGTAACGCAGTACAGGGGGCTGGGACAGATACGCAGTATTTT.